This is a list of T cell receptor beta chains from one sample in a study of early T cells in non-severe SARS-CoV-2 infection. Via MiXCR, TCRdb re-called the 5' RACE reads, giving one row per CDR3 protein. The sample has roughly 90,000 distinct CDR3 sequences, 14% to 15% seen once. What was sequenced was whole blood. These TCRs come from an adult who was a healthcare worker with PCR-confirmed SARS-CoV-2 infection or an uninfected control (not recorded which). Each CDR3 is given with its conserved first and last residue. The order of the fields is CDR3 DNA, CDR3 protein, D gene, CDR3 length, clone size, V gene, J gene. D genes are given only for firm matches. A row's size may be missing; if present it is once, few, many or a size class.

cdr3_nt: TGCGCCAGCAGCGCGACGACTGGGCTAGCGGGAGAGACCCAGTACTTC
cdr3_aa: CASSATTGLAGETQYF
d_call: TRBD2
cdr3_length: 16
clone_size: NA
v_call: TRBV5-1
j_call: TRBJ2-5

cdr3_nt: TGTGCCATCAGTGACGTAGGTCCCGTCGGGGGGTCTTACAATGAGCAGTTCTTC
cdr3_aa: CAISDVGPVGGSYNEQFF
d_call: TRBD2
cdr3_length: 18
clone_size: few
v_call: TRBV10-3
j_call: TRBJ2-1

cdr3_nt: TGTGCCAGCAGCTTTCCCTACCACAATGAGCAGTTCTTC
cdr3_aa: CASSFPYHNEQFF
d_call: NA
cdr3_length: 13
clone_size: few
v_call: TRBV7-2
j_call: TRBJ2-1

cdr3_nt: TGCGCCAGCAGTCCGGGACAGCTTTCCTCTGGGGCCAACGTCCTGACTTTC
cdr3_aa: CASSPGQLSSGANVLTF
d_call: TRBD1
cdr3_length: 17
clone_size: many
v_call: TRBV10-1
j_call: TRBJ2-6

cdr3_nt: TGTGCCAGCAGCTTGGGTCCACCTACTAGCACAGATACGCAGTATTTT
cdr3_aa: CASSLGPPTSTDTQYF
d_call: NA
cdr3_length: 16
clone_size: few
v_call: TRBV5-6
j_call: TRBJ2-3

cdr3_nt: TGTGCCAGCAGCTTAAAGGACATGGGGGATACGCAGTATTTT
cdr3_aa: CASSLKDMGDTQYF
d_call: NA
cdr3_length: 14
clone_size: NA
v_call: TRBV7-2
j_call: TRBJ2-3

cdr3_nt: TGTGCCAGCAGGCAGGGTTTGAACACTGAAGCTTTCTTT
cdr3_aa: CASRQGLNTEAFF
d_call: NA
cdr3_length: 13
clone_size: NA
v_call: TRBV7-3
j_call: TRBJ1-1

cdr3_nt: TGTGCCAGCAGCCAGAACAGGGGGTATCAGCCCCAGCATTTT
cdr3_aa: CASSQNRGYQPQHF
d_call: TRBD1
cdr3_length: 14
clone_size: NA
v_call: TRBV3-1
j_call: TRBJ1-5

cdr3_nt: TGCGCCAGCAGCCGGTCTACTTCATACAATGAGCAGTTCTTC
cdr3_aa: CASSRSTSYNEQFF
d_call: NA
cdr3_length: 14
clone_size: NA
v_call: TRBV5-1
j_call: TRBJ2-1

cdr3_nt: TGTGCCAGCAGTTACGTGGATAATGAAAAACTGTTTTTT
cdr3_aa: CASSYVDNEKLFF
d_call: NA
cdr3_length: 13
clone_size: NA
v_call: TRBV6-5
j_call: TRBJ1-4

cdr3_nt: TGTGCCAGCAGCTTCCTAGCGGGGACATACAATGAGCAGTTCTTC
cdr3_aa: CASSFLAGTYNEQFF
d_call: TRBD2
cdr3_length: 15
clone_size: NA
v_call: TRBV7-9
j_call: TRBJ2-1

cdr3_nt: TGTGCCAGCAGCGTAGGTCCAGCGATGAACACTGAAGCTTTCTTT
cdr3_aa: CASSVGPAMNTEAFF
d_call: NA
cdr3_length: 15
clone_size: NA
v_call: TRBV9
j_call: TRBJ1-1

cdr3_nt: TGTGCCAGCAGCTTAAAGCTGAACACTGAAGCTTTCTTT
cdr3_aa: CASSLKLNTEAFF
d_call: NA
cdr3_length: 13
clone_size: few
v_call: TRBV11-3
j_call: TRBJ1-1

cdr3_nt: TGTGCCAGCAGCTCCTCTGTCAGCCCTGCCCAGTACTTC
cdr3_aa: CASSSSVSPAQYF
d_call: NA
cdr3_length: 13
clone_size: few
v_call: TRBV7-6
j_call: TRBJ2-5

cdr3_nt: TGTGCCAGCAGCCCCGGGACCAGTGGGCTTAACGGGCAGTTCTTC
cdr3_aa: CASSPGTSGLNGQFF
d_call: NA
cdr3_length: 15
clone_size: few
v_call: TRBV6-2/TRBV6-3
j_call: TRBJ2-1

cdr3_nt: TGTGCCAGCAGCTTAGGGGTGGGCACTGAAGCTTTCTTT
cdr3_aa: CASSLGVGTEAFF
d_call: NA
cdr3_length: 13
clone_size: NA
v_call: TRBV7-9
j_call: TRBJ1-1

cdr3_nt: TGTGCCAGCAGTTCCGGGACTAGCCGGTTCATGACAGATACGCAGTATTTT
cdr3_aa: CASSSGTSRFMTDTQYF
d_call: TRBD2
cdr3_length: 17
clone_size: many
v_call: TRBV6-2/TRBV6-3
j_call: TRBJ2-3

cdr3_nt: TGTGCCACCAGTGACCAGATAAGGACAGGGGGCACAGATACGCAGTATTTT
cdr3_aa: CATSDQIRTGGTDTQYF
d_call: TRBD1
cdr3_length: 17
clone_size: few
v_call: TRBV24-1
j_call: TRBJ2-3

cdr3_nt: TGTGCCAGCAGGAACATCGAAAGCTCCTACAATGAGCAGTTCTTC
cdr3_aa: CASRNIESSYNEQFF
d_call: NA
cdr3_length: 15
clone_size: NA
v_call: TRBV11-1
j_call: TRBJ2-1

cdr3_nt: TGTGCCAGCAGCCTCGCGGGACAGGGTTTCTCCTACAATGAGCAGTTCTTC
cdr3_aa: CASSLAGQGFSYNEQFF
d_call: TRBD1
cdr3_length: 17
clone_size: few
v_call: TRBV7-6
j_call: TRBJ2-1

cdr3_nt: TGCAGCGCCAGGACAGGGGATCAGCCCCAGCATTTT
cdr3_aa: CSARTGDQPQHF
d_call: TRBD1
cdr3_length: 12
clone_size: NA
v_call: TRBV29-1
j_call: TRBJ1-5

cdr3_nt: TGTGCCAGCAGCCCTCCTGGGGGGACTAGTTCCTACAATGAGCAGTTCTTC
cdr3_aa: CASSPPGGTSSYNEQFF
d_call: TRBD2
cdr3_length: 17
clone_size: once
v_call: TRBV9
j_call: TRBJ2-1

cdr3_nt: TGTGCCAGCAGCTCTGCGGCTACCAATGAGCAGTTCTTC
cdr3_aa: CASSSAATNEQFF
d_call: NA
cdr3_length: 13
clone_size: NA
v_call: TRBV7-2
j_call: TRBJ2-1

cdr3_nt: TGTGCCAGCAGCTTTTCCGGGACTAGCGGGGGGTACAATGAGCAGTTCTTC
cdr3_aa: CASSFSGTSGGYNEQFF
d_call: TRBD2
cdr3_length: 17
clone_size: few
v_call: TRBV11-3
j_call: TRBJ2-1

cdr3_nt: TGTGCCAGCAGACTAGTTGGCGAGACCCAGTACTTC
cdr3_aa: CASRLVGETQYF
d_call: NA
cdr3_length: 12
clone_size: many
v_call: TRBV7-9
j_call: TRBJ2-5

cdr3_nt: TGTGCCAGCAGATCACAAGGCCAGAAGAATGAAAAACTGTTTTTT
cdr3_aa: CASRSQGQKNEKLFF
d_call: NA
cdr3_length: 15
clone_size: NA
v_call: TRBV2
j_call: TRBJ1-4

cdr3_nt: TGCAGTGCCCTCGATCGGGGCTTGCAAGAGACCCAGTACTTC
cdr3_aa: CSALDRGLQETQYF
d_call: NA
cdr3_length: 14
clone_size: few
v_call: TRBV20-1
j_call: TRBJ2-5

cdr3_nt: TGTGCCACCAGTGATTCTGCCGGGACAGGGCTCACAGATACGCAGTATTTT
cdr3_aa: CATSDSAGTGLTDTQYF
d_call: TRBD1
cdr3_length: 17
clone_size: many
v_call: TRBV24-1
j_call: TRBJ2-3

cdr3_nt: TGCGCCAGCAAGGGACCCTCAAAAACTGAAGCTTTCTTT
cdr3_aa: CASKGPSKTEAFF
d_call: NA
cdr3_length: 13
clone_size: many
v_call: TRBV10-2
j_call: TRBJ1-1

cdr3_nt: TGTGCCAGCAGGAGGGCGGGGGGGGATACGCAGTATTTT
cdr3_aa: CASRRAGGDTQYF
d_call: TRBD2
cdr3_length: 13
clone_size: many
v_call: TRBV6-6
j_call: TRBJ2-3

cdr3_nt: TGTGCCAGCAGCTTAAATGAGGGGGCGAATTACAATGAGCAGTTCTTC
cdr3_aa: CASSLNEGANYNEQFF
d_call: TRBD1
cdr3_length: 16
clone_size: NA
v_call: TRBV7-2
j_call: TRBJ2-1

cdr3_nt: TGTGCCACCAGAGGACAGGGGGCTGAATATGGCTACACCTTC
cdr3_aa: CATRGQGAEYGYTF
d_call: TRBD1
cdr3_length: 14
clone_size: many
v_call: TRBV24-1
j_call: TRBJ1-2

cdr3_nt: TGTGCCAGCAGCCGGGAGGGCCCCGGGATGGTACAAGAGACCCAGTACTTC
cdr3_aa: CASSREGPGMVQETQYF
d_call: TRBD2
cdr3_length: 17
clone_size: many
v_call: TRBV7-3
j_call: TRBJ2-5

cdr3_nt: TGCAGCGTTGAAATGGGGGGGCTAGGGGAAAAACTGTTTTTT
cdr3_aa: CSVEMGGLGEKLFF
d_call: NA
cdr3_length: 14
clone_size: few
v_call: TRBV29-1
j_call: TRBJ1-4

cdr3_nt: TGTGCCAGCAGCCAAATCGGGACAGCCTCCTACAATGAGCAGTTCTTC
cdr3_aa: CASSQIGTASYNEQFF
d_call: TRBD1
cdr3_length: 16
clone_size: few
v_call: TRBV4-2
j_call: TRBJ2-1

cdr3_nt: TGCAGCGTTATGACAGGGCTTTTGAAGACCCAGTACTTC
cdr3_aa: CSVMTGLLKTQYF
d_call: TRBD1
cdr3_length: 13
clone_size: NA
v_call: TRBV29-1
j_call: TRBJ2-5

cdr3_nt: TGCAGTGCTAGAGATACGGGGGTGAACAATGAGCAGTTCTTC
cdr3_aa: CSARDTGVNNEQFF
d_call: NA
cdr3_length: 14
clone_size: few
v_call: TRBV20-1
j_call: TRBJ2-1

cdr3_nt: TGTGCCAGCAGTTTTGGGGGGGCTAATGAAAAACTGTTTTTT
cdr3_aa: CASSFGGANEKLFF
d_call: NA
cdr3_length: 14
clone_size: many
v_call: TRBV12-3/TRBV12-4
j_call: TRBJ1-4

cdr3_nt: TGCGCCAGCAGCCAAGGACAGGGGTCTGGAAACACCATATATTTT
cdr3_aa: CASSQGQGSGNTIYF
d_call: TRBD1
cdr3_length: 15
clone_size: NA
v_call: TRBV4-1
j_call: TRBJ1-3

cdr3_nt: TGTGCCAGCAGTGGTTTTTCGGGAGGCTACAATGAGCAGTTCTTC
cdr3_aa: CASSGFSGGYNEQFF
d_call: TRBD2
cdr3_length: 15
clone_size: NA
v_call: TRBV6-4
j_call: TRBJ2-1

cdr3_nt: TGTGCCAGCTCCAGTCAGGCTCAAGAGACCCAGTACTTC
cdr3_aa: CASSSQAQETQYF
d_call: NA
cdr3_length: 13
clone_size: NA
v_call: TRBV9
j_call: TRBJ2-5

cdr3_nt: TGCGCCAGCAGCCATGAGGGCTCGACCTACAATGAGCAGTTCTTC
cdr3_aa: CASSHEGSTYNEQFF
d_call: NA
cdr3_length: 15
clone_size: NA
v_call: TRBV5-1
j_call: TRBJ2-1

cdr3_nt: TGTGCCAGCAGTTTATCAGCAGGTTACACTGAAGCTTTCTTT
cdr3_aa: CASSLSAGYTEAFF
d_call: NA
cdr3_length: 14
clone_size: NA
v_call: TRBV27
j_call: TRBJ1-1

cdr3_nt: TGTGCCTGGACGGGACAGGGGATCCGGGGCTACACCTTC
cdr3_aa: CAWTGQGIRGYTF
d_call: TRBD1
cdr3_length: 13
clone_size: few
v_call: TRBV30
j_call: TRBJ1-2

cdr3_nt: TGTGCCAGCAGTTTAGGACTAGCGGGGGAAACAGATACGCAGTATTTT
cdr3_aa: CASSLGLAGETDTQYF
d_call: TRBD2
cdr3_length: 16
clone_size: many
v_call: TRBV28
j_call: TRBJ2-3

cdr3_nt: TGTGCCAGCAGCCAAGATCCGGGTACAGGGGTATCACCCCTCCACTTT
cdr3_aa: CASSQDPGTGVSPLHF
d_call: TRBD1
cdr3_length: 16
clone_size: NA
v_call: TRBV4-2
j_call: TRBJ1-6

cdr3_nt: TGTGCCAGCACGCGATACGAGTCAGGGGTAAATGGCTACACCTTC
cdr3_aa: CASTRYESGVNGYTF
d_call: NA
cdr3_length: 15
clone_size: few
v_call: TRBV12-3/TRBV12-4
j_call: TRBJ1-2

cdr3_nt: TGTGCCAGCAGCCTGGGGGGACACACAGATACGCAGTATTTT
cdr3_aa: CASSLGGHTDTQYF
d_call: NA
cdr3_length: 14
clone_size: few
v_call: TRBV7-7
j_call: TRBJ2-3

cdr3_nt: TGTGCCAGCAGTCTCGGGACAGGGGCCCGGAACACTGAAGCTTTCTTT
cdr3_aa: CASSLGTGARNTEAFF
d_call: TRBD1
cdr3_length: 16
clone_size: NA
v_call: TRBV12-3/TRBV12-4
j_call: TRBJ1-1

cdr3_nt: TGTGCCAGCAGTGAATGGGAGGGTTCCACTGAAGCTTTCTTT
cdr3_aa: CASSEWEGSTEAFF
d_call: NA
cdr3_length: 14
clone_size: many
v_call: TRBV6-1
j_call: TRBJ1-1

cdr3_nt: TGTGCCAGCAGTTTTACGAGCAATCAGCCCCAGCATTTT
cdr3_aa: CASSFTSNQPQHF
d_call: NA
cdr3_length: 13
clone_size: NA
v_call: TRBV27
j_call: TRBJ1-5

cdr3_nt: TGTGCTAGTGCTTTTGACGCATTGACTGAAGCTTTCTTT
cdr3_aa: CASAFDALTEAFF
d_call: NA
cdr3_length: 13
clone_size: NA
v_call: TRBV12-5
j_call: TRBJ1-1

cdr3_nt: TGTGCCAGCAAATCCCCGGGACAGGGGGCCACAGATACGCAGTATTTT
cdr3_aa: CASKSPGQGATDTQYF
d_call: TRBD1
cdr3_length: 16
clone_size: medium-sized
v_call: TRBV2
j_call: TRBJ2-3

cdr3_nt: TGCGCCAGCAGCTTGGTCCAGACCCCCACCGGGGAGCTGTTTTTT
cdr3_aa: CASSLVQTPTGELFF
d_call: NA
cdr3_length: 15
clone_size: NA
v_call: TRBV5-1
j_call: TRBJ2-2

cdr3_nt: TGTGCCAGTAGTATCGAGGGACAGGGGGCGGGGGCCAAAAACATTCAGTACTTC
cdr3_aa: CASSIEGQGAGAKNIQYF
d_call: TRBD1
cdr3_length: 18
clone_size: few
v_call: TRBV19
j_call: TRBJ2-4

cdr3_nt: TGCAGTGCCAGACAGGGAGAGACTGAAGCTTTCTTT
cdr3_aa: CSARQGETEAFF
d_call: TRBD1
cdr3_length: 12
clone_size: NA
v_call: TRBV20-1
j_call: TRBJ1-1

cdr3_nt: TGCGCCAGCAGCTCCGGACTAGCTAACACCGGGGAGCTGTTTTTT
cdr3_aa: CASSSGLANTGELFF
d_call: TRBD2
cdr3_length: 15
clone_size: NA
v_call: TRBV5-1
j_call: TRBJ2-2